This T cell receptor beta chain was obtained from a study of cytomegalovirus exposure and HLA in healthy donors. Healthy individuals who donated bone marrow served as the donors. PCR primers comprised 60 Vbeta and 13 Jbeta primers. Assay: immunoSEQ multiplex PCR; the TCRdb copy retains only in-frame clones and omits some. The sample lists about 140,000 clones; around 80% were seen once. The CDR3 loop spans 14 amino acids. Per germline, CDR1 SNHLY and CDR2 FYNNEI. Trimming cost V 5 bases and J 3 bases; bases outside gene matches: 3. This clone was detected only once. Its specificity is unknown. General study points: In presence/absence analyses, roughly uniform sequencing depth across donors was assumed.

The source is a woman in her fifties or sixties in good health and CMV-seropositive. The chain links TRBV2 to TRBJ2-3; 9 nucleotides align to TRBD1. Sequencing used PBMCs. The CDR3 reads CASSRDRGTDTQYF. The CDR3 DNA sequence: TGTGCCAGCAGTCGTGACAGGGGGACAGATACGCAGTATTTT.